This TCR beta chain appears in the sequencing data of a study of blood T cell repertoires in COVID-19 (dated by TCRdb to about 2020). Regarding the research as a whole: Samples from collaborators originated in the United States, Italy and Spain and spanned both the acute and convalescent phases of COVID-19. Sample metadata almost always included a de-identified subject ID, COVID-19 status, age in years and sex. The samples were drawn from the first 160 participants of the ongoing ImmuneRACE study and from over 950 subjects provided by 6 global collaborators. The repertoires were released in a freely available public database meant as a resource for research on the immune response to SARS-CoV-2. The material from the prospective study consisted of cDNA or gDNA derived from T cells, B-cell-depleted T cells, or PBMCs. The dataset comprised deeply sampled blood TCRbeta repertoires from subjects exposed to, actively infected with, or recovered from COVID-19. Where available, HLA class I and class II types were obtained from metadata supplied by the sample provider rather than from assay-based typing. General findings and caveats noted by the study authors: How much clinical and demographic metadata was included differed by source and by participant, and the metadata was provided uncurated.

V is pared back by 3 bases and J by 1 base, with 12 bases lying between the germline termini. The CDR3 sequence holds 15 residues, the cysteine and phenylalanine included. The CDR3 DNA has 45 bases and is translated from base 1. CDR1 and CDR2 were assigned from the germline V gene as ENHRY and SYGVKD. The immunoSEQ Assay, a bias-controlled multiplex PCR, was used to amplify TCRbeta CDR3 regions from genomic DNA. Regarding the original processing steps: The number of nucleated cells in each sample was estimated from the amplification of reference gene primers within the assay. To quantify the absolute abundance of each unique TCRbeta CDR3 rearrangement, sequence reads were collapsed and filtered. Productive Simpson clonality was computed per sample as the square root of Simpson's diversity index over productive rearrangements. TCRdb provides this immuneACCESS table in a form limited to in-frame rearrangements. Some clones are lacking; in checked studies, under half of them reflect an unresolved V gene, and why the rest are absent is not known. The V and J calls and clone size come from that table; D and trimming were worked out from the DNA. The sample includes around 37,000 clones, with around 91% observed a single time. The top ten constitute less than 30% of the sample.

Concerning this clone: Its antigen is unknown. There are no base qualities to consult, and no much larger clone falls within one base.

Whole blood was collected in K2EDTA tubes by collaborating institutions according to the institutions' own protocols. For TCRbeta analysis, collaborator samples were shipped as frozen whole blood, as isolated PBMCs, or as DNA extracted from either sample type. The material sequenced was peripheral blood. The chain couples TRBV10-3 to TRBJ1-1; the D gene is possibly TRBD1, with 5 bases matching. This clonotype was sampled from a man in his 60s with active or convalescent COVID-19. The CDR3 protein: CAISDVTDKNTEAFF. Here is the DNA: TGTGCCATCAGTGATGTGACAGATAAGAACACTGAAGCTTTCTTT.